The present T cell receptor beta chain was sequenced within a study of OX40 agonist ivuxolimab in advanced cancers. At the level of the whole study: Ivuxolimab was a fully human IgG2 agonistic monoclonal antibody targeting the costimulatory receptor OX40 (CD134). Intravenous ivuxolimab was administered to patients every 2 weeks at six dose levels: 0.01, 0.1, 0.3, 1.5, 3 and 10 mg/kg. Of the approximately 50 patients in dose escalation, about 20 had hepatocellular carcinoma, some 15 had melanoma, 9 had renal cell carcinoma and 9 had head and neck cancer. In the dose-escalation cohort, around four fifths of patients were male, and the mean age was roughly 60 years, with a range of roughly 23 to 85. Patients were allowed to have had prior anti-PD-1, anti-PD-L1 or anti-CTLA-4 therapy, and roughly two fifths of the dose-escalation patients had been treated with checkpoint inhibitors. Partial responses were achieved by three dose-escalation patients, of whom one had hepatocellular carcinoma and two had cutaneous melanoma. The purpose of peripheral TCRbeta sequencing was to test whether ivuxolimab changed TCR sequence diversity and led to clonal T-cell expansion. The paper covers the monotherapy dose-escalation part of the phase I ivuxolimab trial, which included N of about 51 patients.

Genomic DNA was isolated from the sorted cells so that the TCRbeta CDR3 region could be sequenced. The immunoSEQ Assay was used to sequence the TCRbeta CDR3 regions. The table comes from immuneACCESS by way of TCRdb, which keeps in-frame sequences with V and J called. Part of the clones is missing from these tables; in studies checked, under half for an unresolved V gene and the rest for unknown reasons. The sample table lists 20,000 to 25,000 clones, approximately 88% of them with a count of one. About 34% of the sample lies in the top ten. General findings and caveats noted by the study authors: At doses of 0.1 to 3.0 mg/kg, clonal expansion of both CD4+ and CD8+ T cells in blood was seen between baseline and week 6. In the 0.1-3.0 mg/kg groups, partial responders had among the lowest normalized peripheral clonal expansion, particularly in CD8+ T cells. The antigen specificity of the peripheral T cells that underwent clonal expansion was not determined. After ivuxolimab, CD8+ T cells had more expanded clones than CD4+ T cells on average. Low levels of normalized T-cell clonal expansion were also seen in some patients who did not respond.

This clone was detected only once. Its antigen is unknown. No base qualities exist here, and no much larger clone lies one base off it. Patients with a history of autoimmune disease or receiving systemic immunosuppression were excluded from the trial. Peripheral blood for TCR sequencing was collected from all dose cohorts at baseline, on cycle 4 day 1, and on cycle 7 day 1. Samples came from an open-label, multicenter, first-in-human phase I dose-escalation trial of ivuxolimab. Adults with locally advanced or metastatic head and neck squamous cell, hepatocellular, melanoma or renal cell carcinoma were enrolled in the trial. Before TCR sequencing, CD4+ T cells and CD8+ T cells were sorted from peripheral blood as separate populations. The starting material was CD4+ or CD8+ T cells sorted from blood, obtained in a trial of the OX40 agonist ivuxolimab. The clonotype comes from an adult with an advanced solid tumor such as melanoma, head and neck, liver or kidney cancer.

The CDR3: CASSLGEGNQETQYF. The sequenced DNA: TGTGCCAGCAGCTTAGGAGAGGGCAACCAAGAGACCCAGTACTTC. Recombination connected TRBV7-9 to TRBJ2-5, with TRBD2 perhaps the D gene, on 5 matching bases. Cut back by 1 base and 0 bases, the V and J ends lie 9 bases apart. From a lookup of the germline V gene (reference sequence), CDR1 and CDR2 are SEHNR and FQNEAQ. Its CDR3 holds 15 amino acids, cysteine through phenylalanine. Only CDR3 DNA is held: 45 bases, read in frame from base 1. Supplemented by the reference TRBV7-9 and TRBJ2-5 proteins around the CDR3, the complete variable domain is DTGVSQNPRHKITKRGQNVTFRCDPISEHNRLYWYRQTLGQGPEFLTYFQNEAQLEKSRLLSDRFSAERPKGSFSTLEIQRTEQGDSAMYLCASSLGEGNQETQYFGPGTRLLVL.